This TCR beta chain is from a study of beta chain features in type 1 diabetes. Study details: The samples had around 98 million sorted cells examined in all. Study-level points and caveats: All four CD4+ subsets from Type 1 diabetes patients carried moderately but significantly shorter TCRB CDR3s. There were fewer insertions and more deletions at the VDJ junctions of type 1 diabetes patients.

With regard to this clone: Antigen unknown.

CD4+ naive, central memory, regulatory and stem cell-like memory cells were sorted via CD45RO/CCR7/CD25/CD127/CD95/CD27. Expressed TCRB transcripts were sequenced because the entire RNA isolate underwent reverse transcription. Produced via immunoSEQ multiplex PCR; TCRdb's table is partial and in-frame only. The sample has around 500,000 clones; approximately 10% are singletons. V dropped 2 bases and J dropped 5; count of bases not matched to a gene: 6. CDR1 and CDR2 (germline): SGHRS, YFSETQ. The length of the CDR3 is 14 residues. The chain combines TRBV5-1 with TRBJ2-7; 8 nucleotides align to TRBD1. The sequenced sample consisted of naive CD4+ T cells from blood. This clonotype was sampled from a woman younger than 30 in good health. The CDR3 nucleotides read TGCGCCAGCAGCTTCGGACAGGGAGGAGACGAGCAGTACGTC. Its protein is CASSFGQGGDEQYV.